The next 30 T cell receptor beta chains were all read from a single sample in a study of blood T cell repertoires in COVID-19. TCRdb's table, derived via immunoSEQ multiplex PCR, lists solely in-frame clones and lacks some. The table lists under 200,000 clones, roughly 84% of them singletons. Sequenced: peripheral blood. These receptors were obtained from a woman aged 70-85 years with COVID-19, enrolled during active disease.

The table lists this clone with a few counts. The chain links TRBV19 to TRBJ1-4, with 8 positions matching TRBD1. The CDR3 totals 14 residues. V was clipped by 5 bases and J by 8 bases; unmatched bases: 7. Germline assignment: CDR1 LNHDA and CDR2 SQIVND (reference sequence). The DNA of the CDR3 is TGTGCCAGTAGTCCTCAGGACAGGGCGGAAAAACTGTTTTTT. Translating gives CASSPQDRAEKLFF.

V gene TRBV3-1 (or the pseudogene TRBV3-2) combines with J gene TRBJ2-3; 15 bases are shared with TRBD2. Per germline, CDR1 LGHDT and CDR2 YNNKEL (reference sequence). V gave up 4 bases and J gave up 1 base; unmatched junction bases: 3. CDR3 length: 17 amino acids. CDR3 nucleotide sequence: TGTGCCAGCAGCCCCAGGACTAGCGGGAGGGGCACAGATACGCAGTATTTT. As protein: CASSPRTSGRGTDTQYF.

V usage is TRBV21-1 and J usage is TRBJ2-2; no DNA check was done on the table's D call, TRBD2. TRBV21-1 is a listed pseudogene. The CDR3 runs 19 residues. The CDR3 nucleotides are TGTGCCAGCAGCAAAGGGACTATCGTGGGTTGGCACCACACCGGGGAGCTGTTTTTT. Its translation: CASSKGTIVGWHHTGELFF.

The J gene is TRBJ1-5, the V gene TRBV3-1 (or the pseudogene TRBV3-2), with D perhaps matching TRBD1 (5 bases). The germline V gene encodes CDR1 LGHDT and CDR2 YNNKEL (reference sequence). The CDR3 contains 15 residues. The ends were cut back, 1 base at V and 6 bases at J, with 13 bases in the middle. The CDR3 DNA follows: TGTGCCAGCAGCCAAGGATGGGGCGGGGGTCAGCCCCAGCATTTT. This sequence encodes CASSQGWGGGQPQHF.

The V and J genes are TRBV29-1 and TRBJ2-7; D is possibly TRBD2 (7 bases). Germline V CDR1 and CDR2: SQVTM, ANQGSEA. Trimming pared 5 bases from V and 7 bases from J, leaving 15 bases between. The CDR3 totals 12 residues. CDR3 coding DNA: TGCAGCGTTCGAGGGGGAGGGGGAGAGCAGTACTTC. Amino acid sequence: CSVRGGGGEQYF.

The CDR3 DNA sequence: TGTGCCAGCAGCCCTGGCCCAAATTCGTACCAAGAGACCCAGTACTTC. It codes for CASSPGPNSYQETQYF. V is TRBV9 and J is TRBJ2-5; D is unclear. The CDR3 covers 16 residues. CDR1 is SGDLS, CDR2 YYNGEE, per germline. Trimming removed 4 bases at V and 0 bases at J, with 16 bases between.

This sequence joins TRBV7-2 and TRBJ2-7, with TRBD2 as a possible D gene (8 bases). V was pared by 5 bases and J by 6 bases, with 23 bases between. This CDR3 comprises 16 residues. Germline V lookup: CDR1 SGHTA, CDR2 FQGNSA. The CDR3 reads CASSPPGGGRSGEQYF. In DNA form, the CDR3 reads TGTGCCAGCAGCCCCCCGGGAGGGGGCAGGTCGGGCGAGCAGTACTTC.

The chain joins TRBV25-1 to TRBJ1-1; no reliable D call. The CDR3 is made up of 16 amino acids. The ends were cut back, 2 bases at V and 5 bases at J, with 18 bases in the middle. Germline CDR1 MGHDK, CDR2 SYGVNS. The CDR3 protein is CASSERGEGLGTEAFF. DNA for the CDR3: TGTGCCAGCAGTGAACGGGGTGAGGGCCTAGGGACTGAAGCTTTCTTT.

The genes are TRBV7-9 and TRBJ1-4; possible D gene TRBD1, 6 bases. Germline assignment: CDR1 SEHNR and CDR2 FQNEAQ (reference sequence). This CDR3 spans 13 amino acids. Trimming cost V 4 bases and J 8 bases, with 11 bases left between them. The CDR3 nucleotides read TGTGCCAGCAGCTCTCCAGGGGACGAAAAACTGTTTTTT. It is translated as CASSSPGDEKLFF.

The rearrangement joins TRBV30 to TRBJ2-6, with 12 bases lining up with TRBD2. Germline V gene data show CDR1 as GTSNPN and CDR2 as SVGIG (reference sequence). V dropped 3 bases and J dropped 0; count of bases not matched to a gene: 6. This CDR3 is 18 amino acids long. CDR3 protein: CAWRELAGGPSGANVLTF. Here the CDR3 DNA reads TGTGCCTGGAGGGAACTAGCGGGAGGACCCTCTGGGGCCAACGTCCTGACTTTC. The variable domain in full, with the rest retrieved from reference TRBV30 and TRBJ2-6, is SQTIHQWPATLVQPVGSPLSLECTVEGTSNPNLYWYRQAAGRGLQLLFYSVGIGQISSEVPQNLSASRPQDRQFILSSKKLLLSDSGFYLCAWRELAGGPSGANVLTFGAGSRLTVL.

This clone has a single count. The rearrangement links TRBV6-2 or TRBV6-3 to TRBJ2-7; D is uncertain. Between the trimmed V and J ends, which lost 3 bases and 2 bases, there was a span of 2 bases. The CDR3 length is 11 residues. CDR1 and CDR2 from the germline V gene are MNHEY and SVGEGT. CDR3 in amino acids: CASSYTYEQYF. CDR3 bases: TGTGCCAGCAGTTATACCTACGAGCAGTACTTC.

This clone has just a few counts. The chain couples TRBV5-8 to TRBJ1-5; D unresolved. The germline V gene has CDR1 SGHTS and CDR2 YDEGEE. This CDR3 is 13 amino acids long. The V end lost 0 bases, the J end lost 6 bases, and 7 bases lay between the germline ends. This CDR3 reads CASSLALSQPQHF. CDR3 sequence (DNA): TGTGCCAGCAGCTTGGCTCTTTCTCAGCCCCAGCATTTT.

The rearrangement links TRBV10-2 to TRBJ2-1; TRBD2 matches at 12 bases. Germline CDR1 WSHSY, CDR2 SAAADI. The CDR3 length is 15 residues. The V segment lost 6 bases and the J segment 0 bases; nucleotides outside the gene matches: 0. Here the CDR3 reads CASRLAGGSYNEQFF. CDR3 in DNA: TGCGCCAGCAGACTAGCGGGGGGCTCCTACAATGAGCAGTTCTTC.

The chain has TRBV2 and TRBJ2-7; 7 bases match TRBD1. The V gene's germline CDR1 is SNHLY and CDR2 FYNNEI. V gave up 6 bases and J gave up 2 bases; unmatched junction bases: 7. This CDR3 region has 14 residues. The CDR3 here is CASRPDRATYEQYF. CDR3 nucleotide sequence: TGTGCCAGCAGGCCCGACAGGGCCACCTACGAGCAGTACTTC.

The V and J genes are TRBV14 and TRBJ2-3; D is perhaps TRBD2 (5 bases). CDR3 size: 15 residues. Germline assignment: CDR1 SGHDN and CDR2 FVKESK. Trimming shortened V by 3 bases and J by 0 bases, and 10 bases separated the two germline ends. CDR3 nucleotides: TGTGCCAGCAGCCACCAACTAGGGAGCACAGATACGCAGTATTTT. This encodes CASSHQLGSTDTQYF.

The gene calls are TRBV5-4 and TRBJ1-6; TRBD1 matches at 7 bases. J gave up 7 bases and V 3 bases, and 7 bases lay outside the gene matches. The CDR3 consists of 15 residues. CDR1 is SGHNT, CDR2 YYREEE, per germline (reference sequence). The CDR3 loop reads CASSSQTGRNSPLHF. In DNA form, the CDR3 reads TGTGCCAGCAGCTCCCAGACAGGGCGGAATTCACCCCTCCACTTT.

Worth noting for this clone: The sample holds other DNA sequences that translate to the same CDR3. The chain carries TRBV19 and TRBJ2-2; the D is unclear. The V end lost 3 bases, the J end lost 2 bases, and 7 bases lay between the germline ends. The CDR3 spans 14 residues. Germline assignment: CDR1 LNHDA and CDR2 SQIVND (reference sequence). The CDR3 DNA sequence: TGTGCCAGTAGTATTGGGCCCAACACCGGGGAGCTGTTTTTT. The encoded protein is CASSIGPNTGELFF.

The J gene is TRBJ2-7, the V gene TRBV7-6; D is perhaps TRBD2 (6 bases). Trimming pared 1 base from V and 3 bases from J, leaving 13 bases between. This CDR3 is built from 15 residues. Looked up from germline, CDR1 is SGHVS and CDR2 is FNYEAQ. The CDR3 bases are TGTGCCAGCAGCTTAGGCCCGTCGGGAGACTACGAGCAGTACTTC. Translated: CASSLGPSGDYEQYF.

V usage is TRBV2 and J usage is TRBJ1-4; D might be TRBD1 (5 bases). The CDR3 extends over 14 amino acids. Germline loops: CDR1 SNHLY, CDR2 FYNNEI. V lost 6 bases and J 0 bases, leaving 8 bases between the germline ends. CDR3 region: CASRQGSTNEKLFF. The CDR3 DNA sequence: TGTGCCAGCAGGCAGGGTTCAACTAATGAAAAACTGTTTTTT.

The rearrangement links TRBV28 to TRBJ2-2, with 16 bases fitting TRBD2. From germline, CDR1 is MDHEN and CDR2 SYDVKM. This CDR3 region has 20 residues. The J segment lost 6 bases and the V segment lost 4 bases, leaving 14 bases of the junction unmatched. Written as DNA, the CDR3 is TGTGCCAGCAGTTACCCCTATGGGACTAGCGGGAGGGCCTATCCCGGGGAGCTGTTTTTT. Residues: CASSYPYGTSGRAYPGELFF.

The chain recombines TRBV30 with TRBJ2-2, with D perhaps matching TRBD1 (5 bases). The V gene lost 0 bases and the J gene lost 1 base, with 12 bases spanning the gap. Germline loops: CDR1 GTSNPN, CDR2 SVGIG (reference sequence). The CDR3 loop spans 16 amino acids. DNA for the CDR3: TGTGCCTGGAGTGTAGGGCAGGGTTGGAACACCGGGGAGCTGTTTTTT. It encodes CAWSVGQGWNTGELFF.

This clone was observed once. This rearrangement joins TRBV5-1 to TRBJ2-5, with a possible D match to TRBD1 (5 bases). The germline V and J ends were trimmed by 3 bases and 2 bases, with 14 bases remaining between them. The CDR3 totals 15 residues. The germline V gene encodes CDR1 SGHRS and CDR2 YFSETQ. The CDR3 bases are TGCGCCAGCAGCTATACAGGAAGGGGACAAGAGACCCAGTACTTC. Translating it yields CASSYTGRGQETQYF.

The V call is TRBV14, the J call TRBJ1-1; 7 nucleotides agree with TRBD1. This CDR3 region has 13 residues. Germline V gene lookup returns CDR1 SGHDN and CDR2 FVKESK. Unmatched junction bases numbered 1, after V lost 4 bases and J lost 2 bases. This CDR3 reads CASSRQGNTEAFF. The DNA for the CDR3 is TGTGCCAGCAGCCGACAGGGAAACACTGAAGCTTTCTTT.

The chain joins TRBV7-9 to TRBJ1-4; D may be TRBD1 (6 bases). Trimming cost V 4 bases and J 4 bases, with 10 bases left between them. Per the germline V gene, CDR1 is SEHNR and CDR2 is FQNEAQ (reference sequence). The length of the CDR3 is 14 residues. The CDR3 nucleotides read TGTGCCAGCAGCTCCGGACAGCATAATGAAAAACTGTTTTTT. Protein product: CASSSGQHNEKLFF.

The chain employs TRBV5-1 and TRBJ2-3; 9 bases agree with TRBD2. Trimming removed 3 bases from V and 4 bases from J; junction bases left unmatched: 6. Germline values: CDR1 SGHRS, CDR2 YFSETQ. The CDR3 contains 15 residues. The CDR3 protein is CASSWGGGASDTQYF. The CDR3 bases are TGCGCCAGCAGCTGGGGCGGGGGGGCCTCAGATACGCAGTATTTT.

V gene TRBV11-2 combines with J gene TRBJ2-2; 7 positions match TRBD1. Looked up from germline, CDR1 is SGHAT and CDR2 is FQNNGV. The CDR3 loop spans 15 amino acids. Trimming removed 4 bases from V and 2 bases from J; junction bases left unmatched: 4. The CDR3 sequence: CASSSGTVNTGELFF. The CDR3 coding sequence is TGTGCCAGCAGCTCAGGGACAGTTAACACCGGGGAGCTGTTTTTT.

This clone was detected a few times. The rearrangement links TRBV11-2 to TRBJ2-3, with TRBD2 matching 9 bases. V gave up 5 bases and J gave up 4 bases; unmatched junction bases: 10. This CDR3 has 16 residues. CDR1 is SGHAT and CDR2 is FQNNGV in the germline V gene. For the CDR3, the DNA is TGTGCCAGCAGCCCAGCGGGAGGATGGGGGCCAGATACGCAGTATTTT. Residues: CASSPAGGWGPDTQYF.

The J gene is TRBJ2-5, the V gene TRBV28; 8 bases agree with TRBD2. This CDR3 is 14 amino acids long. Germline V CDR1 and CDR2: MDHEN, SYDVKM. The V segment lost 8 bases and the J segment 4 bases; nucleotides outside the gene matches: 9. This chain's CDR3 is CASGFYGGGETQYF. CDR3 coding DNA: TGTGCCAGCGGCTTCTACGGGGGGGGAGAGACCCAGTACTTC.

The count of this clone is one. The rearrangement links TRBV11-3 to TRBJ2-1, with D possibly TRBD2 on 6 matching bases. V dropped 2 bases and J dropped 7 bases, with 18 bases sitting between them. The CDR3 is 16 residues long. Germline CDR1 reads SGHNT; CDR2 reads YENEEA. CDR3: CASSLLTFGGANEQFF. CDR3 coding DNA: TGTGCCAGCAGCTTACTAACTTTTGGAGGGGCGAATGAGCAGTTCTTC.

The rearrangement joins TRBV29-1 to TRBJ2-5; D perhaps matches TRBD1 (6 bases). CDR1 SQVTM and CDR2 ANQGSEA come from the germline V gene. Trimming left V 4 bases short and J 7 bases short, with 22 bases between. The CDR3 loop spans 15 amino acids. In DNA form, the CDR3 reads TGCAGCGTTGGGACTGCTGGACAGAGCGTCGTGACCCAGTACTTC. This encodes CSVGTAGQSVVTQYF.